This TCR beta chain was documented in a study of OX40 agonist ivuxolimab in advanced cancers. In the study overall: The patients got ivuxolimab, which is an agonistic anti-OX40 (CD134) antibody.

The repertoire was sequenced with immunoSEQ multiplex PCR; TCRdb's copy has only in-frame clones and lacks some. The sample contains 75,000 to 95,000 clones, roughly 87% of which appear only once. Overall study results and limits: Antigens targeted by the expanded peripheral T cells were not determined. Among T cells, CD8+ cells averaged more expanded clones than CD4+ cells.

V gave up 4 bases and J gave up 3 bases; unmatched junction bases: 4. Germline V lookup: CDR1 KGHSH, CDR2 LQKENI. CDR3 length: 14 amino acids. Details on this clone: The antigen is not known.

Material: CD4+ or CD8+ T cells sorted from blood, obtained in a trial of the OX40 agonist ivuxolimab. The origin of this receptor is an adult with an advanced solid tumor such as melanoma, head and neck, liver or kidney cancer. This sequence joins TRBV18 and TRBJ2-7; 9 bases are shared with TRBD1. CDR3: CASSLSTGGYEQYF. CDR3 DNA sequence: TGTGCCAGCTCACTCTCGACAGGGGGCTACGAGCAGTACTTC. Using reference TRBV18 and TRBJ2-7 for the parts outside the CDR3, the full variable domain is NAGVMQNPRHLVRRRGQEARLRCSPMKGHSHVYWYRQLPEEGLKFMVYLQKENIIDESGMPKERFSAEFPKEGPSILRIQQVVRGDSAAYFCASSLSTGGYEQYFGPGTRLTVT.